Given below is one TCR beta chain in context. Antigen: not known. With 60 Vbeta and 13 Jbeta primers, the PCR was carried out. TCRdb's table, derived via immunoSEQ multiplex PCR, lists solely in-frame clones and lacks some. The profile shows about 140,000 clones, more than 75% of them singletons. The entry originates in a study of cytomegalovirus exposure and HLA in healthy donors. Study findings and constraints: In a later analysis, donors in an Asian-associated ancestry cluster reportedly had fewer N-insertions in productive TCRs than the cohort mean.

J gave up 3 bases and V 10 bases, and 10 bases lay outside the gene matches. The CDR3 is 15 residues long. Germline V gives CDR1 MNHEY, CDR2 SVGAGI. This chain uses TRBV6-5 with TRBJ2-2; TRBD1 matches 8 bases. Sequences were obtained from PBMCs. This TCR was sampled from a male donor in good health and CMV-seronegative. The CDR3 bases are TGTGCCACTCGTCCGGGACAGGCTTACACCGGGGAGCTGTTTTTT. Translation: CATRPGQAYTGELFF.